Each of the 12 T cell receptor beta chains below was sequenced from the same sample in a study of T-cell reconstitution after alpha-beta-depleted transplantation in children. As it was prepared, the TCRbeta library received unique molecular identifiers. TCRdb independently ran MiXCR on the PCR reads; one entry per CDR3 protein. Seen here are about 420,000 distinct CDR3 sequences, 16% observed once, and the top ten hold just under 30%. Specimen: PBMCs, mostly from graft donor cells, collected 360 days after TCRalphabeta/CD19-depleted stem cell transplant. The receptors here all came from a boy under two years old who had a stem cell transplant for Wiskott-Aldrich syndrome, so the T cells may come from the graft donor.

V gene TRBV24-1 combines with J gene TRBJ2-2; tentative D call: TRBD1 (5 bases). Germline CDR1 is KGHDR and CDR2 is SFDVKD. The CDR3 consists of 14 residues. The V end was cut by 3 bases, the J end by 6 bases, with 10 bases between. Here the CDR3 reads CATSDGYRSGELFF. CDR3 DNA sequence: TGTGCCACCAGTGATGGGTACAGGTCCGGGGAGCTGTTTTTT.

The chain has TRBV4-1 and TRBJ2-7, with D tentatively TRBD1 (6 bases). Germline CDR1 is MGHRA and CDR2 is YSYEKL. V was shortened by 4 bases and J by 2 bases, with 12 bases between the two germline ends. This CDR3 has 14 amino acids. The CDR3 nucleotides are TGCGCCAGCAGCCTTCGGACAGAGACCTACGAGCAGTACTTC. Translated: CASSLRTETYEQYF.

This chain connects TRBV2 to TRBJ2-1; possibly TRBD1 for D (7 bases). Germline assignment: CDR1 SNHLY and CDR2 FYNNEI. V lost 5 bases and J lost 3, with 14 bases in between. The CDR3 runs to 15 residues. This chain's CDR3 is CASSTRQGGYNEQFF. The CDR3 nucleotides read TGTGCCAGCAGTACCCGACAGGGAGGCTACAATGAGCAGTTCTTC.

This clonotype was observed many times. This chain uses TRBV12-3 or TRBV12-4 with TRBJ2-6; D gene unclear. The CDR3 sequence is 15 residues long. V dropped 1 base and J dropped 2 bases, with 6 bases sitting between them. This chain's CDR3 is CASSLGVPGANVLTF. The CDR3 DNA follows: TGTGCCAGCAGTTTAGGGGTACCTGGGGCCAACGTCCTGACTTTC.

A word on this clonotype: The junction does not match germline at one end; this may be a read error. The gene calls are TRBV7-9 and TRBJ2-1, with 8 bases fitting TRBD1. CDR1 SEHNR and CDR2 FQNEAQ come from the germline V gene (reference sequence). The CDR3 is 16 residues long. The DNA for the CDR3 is TGTGCCAGCAGTTTAGGACAGGGCCCTCGCACCAATGAGCAGTTCTTC. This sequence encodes CASSLGQGPRTNEQFF. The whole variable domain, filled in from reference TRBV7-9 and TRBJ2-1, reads DTGVSQNPRHKITKRGQNVTFRCDPISEHNRLYWYRQTLGQGPEFLTYFQNEAQLEKSRLLSDRFSAERPKGSFSTLEIQRTEQGDSAMYLCASSLGQGPRTNEQFFGPGTRLTVL.

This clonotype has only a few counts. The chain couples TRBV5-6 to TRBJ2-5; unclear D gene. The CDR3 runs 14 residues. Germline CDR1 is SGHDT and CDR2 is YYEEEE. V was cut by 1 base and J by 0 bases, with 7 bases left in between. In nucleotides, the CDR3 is TGTGCCAGCAGCTTGTGGGGATACCAAGAGACCCAGTACTTC. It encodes CASSLWGYQETQYF.

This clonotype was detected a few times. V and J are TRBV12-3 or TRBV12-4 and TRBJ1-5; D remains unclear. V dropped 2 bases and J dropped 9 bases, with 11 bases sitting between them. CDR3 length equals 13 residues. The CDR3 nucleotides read TGTGCCAGCAGTTTAAAATCCCACATGCCCCAGCATTTT. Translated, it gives CASSLKSHMPQHF.

This CDR3 reads CASSLLAVGGSTEAFF. The CDR3 DNA follows: TGTGCCAGCAGTCTACTGGCTGTTGGAGGGTCCACTGAAGCTTTCTTT. The chain carries TRBV27 and TRBJ1-1, with D unresolved. Germline CDR1 and CDR2: MNHEY and SMNVEV (reference sequence). The V gene lost 5 bases and the J gene lost 4 bases, with 20 bases spanning the gap. This CDR3 is built from 16 residues.

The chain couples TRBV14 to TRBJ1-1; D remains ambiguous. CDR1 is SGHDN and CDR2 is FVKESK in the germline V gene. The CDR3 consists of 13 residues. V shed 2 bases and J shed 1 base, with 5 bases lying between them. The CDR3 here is CASSQWTNTEAFF. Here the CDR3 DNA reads TGTGCCAGCAGCCAATGGACGAACACTGAAGCTTTCTTT.

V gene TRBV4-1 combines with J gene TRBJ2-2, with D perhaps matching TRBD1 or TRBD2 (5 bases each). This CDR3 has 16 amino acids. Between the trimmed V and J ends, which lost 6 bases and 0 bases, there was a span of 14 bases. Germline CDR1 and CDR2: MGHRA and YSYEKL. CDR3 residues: CASRDARGANTGELFF. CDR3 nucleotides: TGCGCCAGCAGAGACGCCAGAGGGGCGAACACCGGGGAGCTGTTTTTT.

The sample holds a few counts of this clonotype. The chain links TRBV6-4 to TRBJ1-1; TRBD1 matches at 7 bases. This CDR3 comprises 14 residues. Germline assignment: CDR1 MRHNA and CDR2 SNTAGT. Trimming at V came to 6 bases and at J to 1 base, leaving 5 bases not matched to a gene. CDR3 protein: CASRRGPGNTEAFF. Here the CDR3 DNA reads TGTGCCAGCAGGAGGGGGCCAGGGAACACTGAAGCTTTCTTT.

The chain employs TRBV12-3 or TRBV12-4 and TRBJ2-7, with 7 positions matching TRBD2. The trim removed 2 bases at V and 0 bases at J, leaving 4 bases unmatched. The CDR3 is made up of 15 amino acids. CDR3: CASSLWGRASYEQYF. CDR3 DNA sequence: TGTGCCAGCAGTTTATGGGGGAGGGCCTCCTACGAGCAGTACTTC.